One and the same sample provided the 21 T cell receptor beta chains below, sequenced in a study of T cell responses to AZD1222 COVID-19 vaccine. The repertoire was sequenced with immunoSEQ multiplex PCR; TCRdb's copy has only in-frame clones and lacks some. Here the sample spans about 120,000 clones, 75% to 90% being singletons. This specimen was peripheral blood, taken on day 0 of AZD1222 vaccination. The receptors stem from an adult in good health.

The V and J genes are TRBV6-5 and TRBJ1-2; 7 nucleotides match TRBD1. This CDR3 is built from 14 residues. Germline V lookup: CDR1 MNHEY, CDR2 SVGAGI. J was trimmed by 4 bases and V by 2 bases; bases with no gene match: 4. The CDR3 loop reads CASSYTGTAYGYTF. The CDR3 DNA is TGTGCCAGCAGTTACACCGGGACAGCCTATGGCTACACCTTC.

The chain uses TRBV4-1 and TRBJ2-5; D unclear. The CDR3 length is 14 residues. CDR1 and CDR2 from the germline V gene are MGHRA and YSYEKL. The ends were cut back, 0 bases at V and 1 base at J, with 6 bases in the middle. Here the CDR3 reads CASSQEVSQETQYF. DNA of the CDR3: TGCGCCAGCAGCCAAGAGGTCAGCCAAGAGACCCAGTACTTC.

The chain links TRBV6-5 to TRBJ2-7; D gene unclear. Trimming left V 10 bases short and J 0 bases short, with 16 bases between. Germline V gives CDR1 MNHEY, CDR2 SVGAGI. The CDR3 has 14 amino acids. CDR3 loop: CATQGRISSYEQYF. CDR3 nucleotides: TGTGCCACTCAAGGGCGCATAAGCTCCTACGAGCAGTACTTC.

The V call is TRBV20-1, the J call TRBJ2-1; D may be TRBD1 (5 bases). CDR1 is DFQATT, CDR2 SNEGSKA, per germline (reference sequence). V gave up 1 base and J gave up 9 bases, with 7 bases separating them. This CDR3 has 11 residues. This chain's CDR3 is CSARVGPEQFF. The CDR3 DNA sequence: TGCAGTGCTAGAGTGGGGCCTGAGCAGTTCTTC.

This rearrangement joins TRBV28 to TRBJ1-6; possibly TRBD1 for D (5 bases). Germline-derived CDR1 and CDR2 are MDHEN and SYDVKM. With 3 bases removed from V and 13 bases from J, the gap between germline ends came to 10 bases. The CDR3 covers 12 residues. CDR3 in DNA: TGTGCCAGCAGTTTTTTCAGGGATCCCCTCCACTTT. This codes for CASSFFRDPLHF.

The chain is built from TRBV2 and TRBJ1-5, with D possibly matching TRBD1 (5 bases). The CDR3 has 13 amino acids. V was pared by 1 base and J by 9 bases, with 10 bases between. From germline, CDR1 is SNHLY and CDR2 FYNNEI. For the CDR3, the DNA is TGTGCCAGCAGTGAAGGCAGGGAAGCGCCCCAGCATTTT. Translated: CASSEGREAPQHF.

This sequence joins TRBV5-8 and TRBJ2-1, with D hard to call. In germline, CDR1 is SGHTS, CDR2 YDEGEE. This CDR3 spans 14 amino acids. V was trimmed by 4 bases and J by 0 bases, leaving 8 bases between them. CDR3 nucleotide sequence: TGTGCCAGCAGCCCCTTGACCTCCTACAATGAGCAGTTCTTC. It is translated as CASSPLTSYNEQFF.

The rearrangement uses TRBV5-1 and TRBJ2-2, with 12 bases matching TRBD2. With 0 bases clipped from V and 7 bases from J, the junction kept 1 base outside the gene matches. The CDR3 has 15 amino acids. CDR1 and CDR2 from the germline V gene are SGHRS and YFSETQ. The CDR3 DNA reads as TGCGCCAGCAGCTTGGGACTAGCGGGAGTCGGGGAGCTGTTTTTT. Translating it yields CASSLGLAGVGELFF.

CDR3 residues: CASGLGGRDTEAFF. For the CDR3, the DNA is TGTGCTAGTGGTTTGGGCGGTAGAGACACTGAAGCTTTCTTT. The rearrangement links TRBV12-5 to TRBJ1-1, with no clear D. From germline, CDR1 is LGHNT and CDR2 FRNRAP. V was trimmed by 1 base and J by 3 bases, leaving 9 bases between them. The CDR3 has 14 residues.

The chain combines TRBV28 with TRBJ1-1; D not resolved. Germline assignment: CDR1 MDHEN and CDR2 SYDVKM. Trimming pared 4 bases from V and 10 bases from J, leaving 13 bases between. The length of the CDR3 is 12 residues. The CDR3 protein is CASSSSHTGAFF. In DNA, the CDR3 is TGTGCCAGCAGTTCTTCCCATACCGGAGCTTTCTTT.

The chain uses TRBV11-3 and TRBJ2-1; 11 nucleotides agree with TRBD2. V shed 9 bases, J shed 7 bases, and the junction held 2 bases outside the gene matches. The germline V gene encodes CDR1 SGHNT and CDR2 YENEEA. CDR3 size: 12 residues. CDR3 amino acids: CASSGRDNEQFF. The CDR3 DNA follows: TGTGCCAGTAGCGGGAGGGATAATGAGCAGTTCTTC. Drawing the rest from reference TRBV11-3 and TRBJ2-1, the complete variable domain is EAGVVQSPRYKIIEKKQPVAFWCNPISGHNTLYWYLQNLGQGPELLIRYENEEAVDDSQLPKDRFSAERLKGVDSTLKIQPAELGDSAVYLCASSGRDNEQFFGPGTRLTVL.

The chain employs TRBV3-1 (or the pseudogene TRBV3-2) and TRBJ2-1; TRBD1 agrees at 7 bases. CDR1 is LGHDT and CDR2 is YNNKEL in the germline V gene (reference sequence). Germline trimming cut 1 base from V and 8 bases from J; bases unmatched to any gene: 8. The CDR3 has 15 residues. CDR3 DNA: TGTGCCAGCAGCCAAGCTGCGACAGGGTGGGATGAGCAGTTCTTC. Its translation: CASSQAATGWDEQFF.

This sequence joins TRBV9 and TRBJ1-2; 7 bases line up with TRBD1. This CDR3 contains 15 residues. Trimming removed 4 bases from V and 4 bases from J; junction bases left unmatched: 10. The germline V gene has CDR1 SGDLS and CDR2 YYNGEE. CDR3 sequence (DNA): TGTGCCAGCAGCTTACGGGACAGAGGGAGCTATGGCTACACCTTC. This gives the protein CASSLRDRGSYGYTF.

V is TRBV4-2 and J is TRBJ2-3; D is undetermined. Germline CDR1 reads LGHNA; CDR2 reads YNFKEQ. With 3 bases removed from V and 0 bases from J, the gap between germline ends came to 7 bases. The CDR3 runs to 14 residues. CDR3 protein: CASSQSTSTDTQYF. In DNA form, the CDR3 reads TGTGCCAGCAGCCAGAGCACTAGCACAGATACGCAGTATTTT.

J is TRBJ2-1 and V is TRBV10-2, with D perhaps matching TRBD2 (5 bases). The V end was cut by 5 bases, the J end by 4 bases, with 18 bases between. This CDR3 is 16 amino acids long. The germline gives CDR1 WSHSY, CDR2 SAAADI. The CDR3 reads CASSSATAPGYNEQFF. CDR3 coding DNA: TGCGCCAGCAGTTCGGCGACGGCCCCGGGGTACAATGAGCAGTTCTTC.

The chain carries TRBV2 and TRBJ2-2; D is tentatively TRBD1 or TRBD2 (5 bases each). The V end was cut by 6 bases, the J end by 5 bases, with 16 bases between. Germline V gives CDR1 SNHLY, CDR2 FYNNEI. The CDR3 spans 15 residues. DNA of the CDR3: TGTGCCAGCAGACGGGACCCGGGTGGGACCGGGGAGCTGTTTTTT. Translated, it gives CASRRDPGGTGELFF.

The chain's CDR3 is CASTVYSNQPQHF. CDR3 in DNA: TGTGCCAGCACTGTTTATAGCAATCAGCCCCAGCATTTT. This chain links TRBV2 with TRBJ1-5, with no clear D. The length of the CDR3 is 13 residues. V was clipped by 7 bases and J by 0 bases, with 7 bases between them. Per the germline V gene, CDR1 is SNHLY and CDR2 is FYNNEI.

The chain is built from TRBV6-1 and TRBJ2-3; D is unclear. Germline values: CDR1 MNHNS, CDR2 SASEGT. There are 15 residues in the CDR3. Trimming took 1 base from V and 0 from J, leaving 8 bases between them. The CDR3 is CASSEGAASTDTQYF. The CDR3 nucleotides read TGTGCCAGCAGTGAAGGGGCGGCTAGCACAGATACGCAGTATTTT.

V gene TRBV11-3 combines with J gene TRBJ2-1; D unclear. Germline V gives CDR1 SGHNT, CDR2 YENEEA. The V end was cut by 5 bases, the J end by 5 bases, with 4 bases between. The CDR3 is 11 residues long. DNA for the CDR3: TGTGCCAGCAGCCTCAACAATGAGCAGTTCTTC. It is translated as CASSLNNEQFF.

The rearrangement joins TRBV19 to TRBJ2-2, with D hard to call. The CDR3 spans 11 residues. V was shortened by 3 bases and J by 8 bases, with 4 bases between the two germline ends. Germline CDR1 is LNHDA and CDR2 is SQIVND (reference sequence). The CDR3 DNA reads as TGTGCCAGTAGTATCTGGGGGGAGCTGTTTTTT. Translated, it gives CASSIWGELFF.

The rearrangement joins TRBV28 to TRBJ1-5, with a weak D call TRBD1 (6 bases). Germline V gene sequence: CDR1 MDHEN, CDR2 SYDVKM. The CDR3 contains 15 residues. The V and J ends lost 3 bases and 4 bases respectively, with 13 bases between them. The CDR3 loop is CASSFLQGPNQPQHF. The CDR3 nucleotides are TGTGCCAGCAGTTTCCTACAGGGTCCTAATCAGCCCCAGCATTTT.